A selection of T cell receptor beta chains follows, all from one sample in a study of monozygotic twins with inflammatory bowel disease. TCRdb re-analyzed the 5' RACE reads; it lists each CDR3 protein once, without DNA. Found here are about 380,000 distinct CDR3 sequences; the top ten clones hold approximately 2.8%. The sequenced sample was blood. These TCRs come from a human donor with ulcerative colitis or Crohn's disease, or a healthy co-twin of an affected twin (not recorded which). Both conserved end residues are part of each CDR3.

TRBV21-1,TRBJ1-5,CASSTMNSLSNQPQHF
TRBV12-3/TRBV12-4,TRBJ2-1,CASRYSGSRYNEQFF
TRBV27,TRBJ1-2,CASSLTGQGSRSYTF
TRBV6-1,TRBJ1-5,CASSEGAGGNQPQHF
TRBV9,TRBJ2-3,CASSRQEPADTQYF
TRBV6-1,TRBJ2-7,CASSRTVASTPPEQYF
TRBV12-3/TRBV12-4,TRBJ2-1,CASSFDRVPYFF
TRBV15,TRBJ1-1,CATSRDASVDTFF
TRBV5-1,TRBJ2-5,CASSLLGQVQETQYF
TRBV5-1,TRBJ2-2,CASSFGRADTGELFF
TRBV19,TRBJ2-3,CASSPRQGGQYF
TRBV4-3,TRBJ2-7,CASSQDRATSTYEQYF
TRBV7-9,TRBJ2-5,CVSSLAPGRRYQETQYF
TRBV7-6,TRBJ2-1,CASSPVGARAQKQFF
TRBV12-3/TRBV12-4,TRBJ2-3,CASSLRGWAPGTQYF
TRBV7-6,TRBJ2-7,CASSLARGGTYEQYF
TRBV12-3/TRBV12-4,TRBJ1-2,CASSIRQGPLYGYTF
TRBV20-1,TRBJ2-1,CSARWGDNEQFF
TRBV29-1,TRBJ2-1,CSVPGQGAEQFF
TRBV19,TRBJ1-6,CASSITAVSTSPLHF
TRBV20-1,TRBJ2-7,CSPGKGAYEQYF
TRBV20-1,TRBJ1-3,CSASLGNTIYF
TRBV7-3,TRBJ2-2,CASSFVGTGELFF
TRBV4-3,TRBJ2-2,CASSQGLSGTGDTGELFF
TRBV7-2,TRBJ2-3,CASSSEGLGGTDTQYF
TRBV4-3,TRBJ1-6,CASSQEGFSYNSPLHF
TRBV4-3,TRBJ2-5,CASSRAGRFQETQYF
TRBV7-9,TRBJ1-2,CASSPQGAFGYTF
TRBV28,TRBJ2-3,CASPPWAGGDHTQYF
TRBV21-1,TRBJ2-6,CASSKGTGRTISGANVLTF
TRBV18,TRBJ2-5,CASSPNTQETQYF
TRBV5-1,TRBJ1-1,CASSLEGAEGYEAFF